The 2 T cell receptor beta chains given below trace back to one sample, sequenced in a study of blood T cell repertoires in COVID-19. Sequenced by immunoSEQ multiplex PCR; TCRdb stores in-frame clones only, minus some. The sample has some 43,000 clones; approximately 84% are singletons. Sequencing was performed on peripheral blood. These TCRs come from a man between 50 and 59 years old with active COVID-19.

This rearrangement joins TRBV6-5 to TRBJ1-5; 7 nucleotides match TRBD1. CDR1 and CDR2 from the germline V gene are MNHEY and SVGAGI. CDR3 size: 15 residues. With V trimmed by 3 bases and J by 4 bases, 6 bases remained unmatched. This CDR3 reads CASSYMAGGNQPQHF. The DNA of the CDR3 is TGTGCCAGCAGTTATATGGCAGGGGGTAATCAGCCCCAGCATTTT.

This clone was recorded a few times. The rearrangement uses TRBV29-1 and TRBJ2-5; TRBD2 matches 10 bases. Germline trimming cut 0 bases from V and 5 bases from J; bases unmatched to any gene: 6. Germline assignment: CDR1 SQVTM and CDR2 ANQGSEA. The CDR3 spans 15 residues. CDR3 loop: CSVEDLTSGAETQYF. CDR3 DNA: TGCAGCGTTGAAGATCTAACTAGCGGGGCTGAGACCCAGTACTTC.